The 32 T cell receptor beta chains presented below share a single source sample, sequenced in a study of Ad26.COV2.S vaccination and SARS-CoV-2 variants. Noted treatment: around 19 received Ad26.COV2.S at low or high dose, single or two shots; roughly 5 received placebo; per-sample allocation not given. Samples came from day 63 after the first vaccine or placebo injection. The data were produced by immunoSEQ multiplex PCR, yet TCRdb's version contains in-frame clones alone and is incomplete. The table includes about 350,000 clones, approximately 86% detected once. The sequencing used peripheral blood, collected in a trial of Ad26.COV2.S vaccine versus placebo. All receptors derive from a person between 18 and 59 years old who received the Ad26.COV2.S COVID-19 vaccine or a placebo.

The V call is TRBV27, the J call TRBJ1-2; D is uncertain. The ends were cut back, 0 bases at V and 6 bases at J, with 8 bases in the middle. Germline V gene lookup returns CDR1 MNHEY and CDR2 SMNVEV (reference sequence). This CDR3 spans 13 amino acids. The CDR3 protein is CASSLSGGNGYTF. CDR3 coding DNA: TGTGCCAGCAGTTTATCCGGCGGGAATGGCTACACCTTC.

This chain links TRBV6-6 with TRBJ2-3; 12 nucleotides line up with TRBD2. CDR3 length: 16 residues. CDR1 is MNHNY and CDR2 is SVGAGI in the germline V gene (reference sequence). The ends lost 5 bases at V and 2 bases at J; junction bases unmatched: 5. The CDR3 region is CASSGSSGGVTDTQYF. The CDR3, as DNA: TGTGCCAGCAGTGGATCTAGCGGGGGGGTCACAGATACGCAGTATTTT.

On this clone itself: Other DNA sequences in the sample encode the same CDR3. The CDR3 here is CASSLEQGYGYTF. CDR3 DNA sequence: TGTGCCAGCAGTTTGGAACAGGGGTATGGCTACACCTTC. The V and J genes are TRBV12-3 or TRBV12-4 and TRBJ1-2; TRBD1 matches at 7 bases. The V gene end was trimmed by 3 bases and the J gene end by 5 bases; junction bases not matched to a gene: 3. This CDR3 region has 13 residues.

This clone was observed once. The chain's CDR3 is CATRAGQGALRMNTEAFF. The DNA for the CDR3 is TGTGCCACCAGGGCAGGGCAGGGGGCCCTAAGGATGAACACTGAAGCTTTCTTT. The chain uses TRBV24-1 and TRBJ1-1; 8 bases agree with TRBD1. The CDR3 runs 18 residues. Unmatched junction bases numbered 15, after V lost 7 bases and J lost 0 bases. Germline CDR1 and CDR2: KGHDR and SFDVKD.

This CDR3 reads CASSEGTERGLGAFF. The CDR3 DNA is TGTGCCAGCAGTGAAGGAACTGAGAGGGGCCTGGGAGCTTTCTTT. The chain uses TRBV6-1 and TRBJ1-1, with D possibly matching TRBD1 (5 bases). CDR3 length: 15 residues. V was trimmed by 1 base and J by 10 bases, leaving 19 bases between them. Germline CDR1 reads MNHNS; CDR2 reads SASEGT.

The chain links TRBV13 to TRBJ2-3, with 8 nucleotides matching TRBD1. CDR1 PRHDT and CDR2 FYEKMQ come from the germline V gene (reference sequence). The CDR3 totals 15 residues. Trimming took 5 bases from V and 3 from J; bases not matched to a gene: 7. The CDR3 spells CASSIDRGWTDTQYF. The CDR3 bases are TGTGCCAGCAGCATAGACAGGGGATGGACAGATACGCAGTATTTT.

This clone was detected a few times. The chain carries TRBV6-4 and TRBJ2-3; D perhaps matches TRBD2 (5 bases). The V gene lost 8 bases and the J gene lost 2 bases, with 11 bases spanning the gap. The CDR3 is 13 residues long. The V gene's germline CDR1 is MRHNA and CDR2 SNTAGT. CDR3 protein: CASGEGHTDTQYF. The CDR3 nucleotides are TGTGCCAGCGGAGAGGGTCACACAGATACGCAGTATTTT.

This clone was counted once. The V and J genes are TRBV9 and TRBJ2-1; 9 nucleotides match TRBD1. Trimming cost V 3 bases and J 8 bases; bases outside gene matches: 6. This CDR3 comprises 14 residues. Germline V CDR1 and CDR2: SGDLS, YYNGEE. CDR3 region: CASSGPGTGYEQFF. The DNA for the CDR3 is TGTGCCAGCAGCGGTCCCGGGACAGGGTATGAGCAGTTCTTC.

The chain combines TRBV27 with TRBJ2-3; 7 bases map to TRBD2. Germline lookup yields CDR1 MNHEY and CDR2 SMNVEV (reference sequence). V gave up 9 bases and J gave up 6 bases; unmatched junction bases: 18. The CDR3 has 16 amino acids. CDR3 residues: CASLPLGGGQFDTQYF. CDR3 DNA: TGTGCCAGTTTACCTCTGGGGGGGGGTCAGTTTGATACGCAGTATTTT.

This chain uses TRBV19 with TRBJ2-2, with D maybe TRBD2 (6 bases). The V end lost 6 bases, the J end lost 7 bases, and 6 bases lay between the germline ends. The germline V gene has CDR1 LNHDA and CDR2 SQIVND (reference sequence). This CDR3 spans 11 amino acids. The CDR3 loop reads CASSGSGELFF. For the CDR3, the DNA is TGTGCCAGTAGCGGGAGCGGGGAGCTGTTTTTT.

The V and J genes are TRBV10-1 and TRBJ2-3; D is perhaps TRBD1 (6 bases). Germline V gene lookup returns CDR1 WNHNN and CDR2 SYGVQD (reference sequence). Between the trimmed V and J ends, which lost 4 bases and 10 bases, there was a span of 15 bases. The CDR3 extends over 13 amino acids. As DNA, the CDR3 is TGCGCCAGCAGTGGACCGTCTAAGGGGGCGCAGTATTTT. Its translation is CASSGPSKGAQYF.

The table lists this clone with a few counts. The chain joins TRBV2 to TRBJ2-7; D remains unclear. Germline V lookup: CDR1 SNHLY, CDR2 FYNNEI. This CDR3 spans 12 amino acids. Trimming left V 5 bases short and J 2 bases short, with 7 bases between. The CDR3 spells CASSQSPYEQYF. In DNA form, the CDR3 reads TGTGCCAGCAGTCAATCCCCCTACGAGCAGTACTTC. The full variable domain, rest sourced from reference TRBV2 and TRBJ2-7, is EPEVTQTPSHQVTQMGQEVILRCVPISNHLYFYWYRQILGQKVEFLVSFYNNEISEKSEIFDDQFSVERPDGSNFTLKIRSTKLEDSAMYFCASSQSPYEQYFGPGTRLTVT.

This chain links TRBV12-2 with TRBJ2-6; the table's D call, TRBD2, was not checked against the DNA. TRBV12-2 is designated a pseudogene. This CDR3 has 19 residues. CDR3 bases: TGTGCAAGTCGCCACCTTGGACTAGCGGACAGATCTGGGGCCAACGTCCTGACTTTC. Translation: CASRHLGLADRSGANVLTF.

The chain couples TRBV4-1 to TRBJ1-1; D possibly corresponds to TRBD1 (5 bases). Germline V gene data show CDR1 as MGHRA and CDR2 as YSYEKL. The CDR3 extends over 14 amino acids. The V and J ends lost 0 bases and 4 bases respectively, with 9 bases between them. Written as DNA, the CDR3 is TGCGCCAGCAGCCAAGACGCAGGGTCCACTGAAGCTTTCTTT. This sequence encodes CASSQDAGSTEAFF.

V usage is TRBV25-1 and J usage is TRBJ2-2; TRBD2 agrees at 13 bases. Germline V gives CDR1 MGHDK, CDR2 SYGVNS. V gave up 8 bases and J gave up 4 bases; unmatched junction bases: 7. The CDR3 covers 16 residues. CDR3 residues: CASQPGTSGITGELFF. CDR3 nucleotide sequence: TGTGCCAGCCAACCCGGGACTAGCGGGATCACCGGGGAGCTGTTTTTT.

This chain links TRBV4-3 with TRBJ2-3; 7 nucleotides agree with TRBD2. The CDR3 spans 16 residues. The junction had 4 bases not matched to a gene; V was cut back by 1 base and J by 0 bases. Per germline, CDR1 LGHNA and CDR2 YSLEER. CDR3 DNA: TGCGCCAGCAGCCAAGGAGGGACTATAAGCACAGATACGCAGTATTTT. Translated, it gives CASSQGGTISTDTQYF.

The chain recombines TRBV5-1 with TRBJ2-7, with TRBD1 identical over 9 bases. V trimming: 5 bases; J trimming: 1 base; junction bases outside the gene matches: 1. The CDR3 spans 13 residues. Germline assignment: CDR1 SGHRS and CDR2 YFSETQ. DNA for the CDR3: TGCGCCAGCAGGGGGACAGGGTCCTACGAGCAGTACTTC. Encoded protein: CASRGTGSYEQYF.

This clone was seen only once. The V call is TRBV3-1 (or the pseudogene TRBV3-2), the J call TRBJ2-1; D is perhaps TRBD2 (5 bases). Trimming took 4 bases from V and 5 from J, leaving 15 bases between them. The CDR3 totals 15 residues. Germline V lookup: CDR1 LGHDT, CDR2 YNNKEL (reference sequence). In DNA form, the CDR3 reads TGTGCCAGCAGCCCCGATTCCGGACTGGACAATGAGCAGTTCTTC. The encoded protein is CASSPDSGLDNEQFF.

The chain recombines TRBV28 with TRBJ1-1, with 7 bases that match TRBD1. Germline CDR1 is MDHEN and CDR2 is SYDVKM. With V trimmed by 5 bases and J by 0 bases, 6 bases remained unmatched. The CDR3 contains 15 residues. CDR3 residues: CASSGQGELNTEAFF. In DNA, the CDR3 is TGTGCCAGCAGTGGTCAGGGGGAACTGAACACTGAAGCTTTCTTT.

This clone was detected once. The chain recombines TRBV6-2 or TRBV6-3 with TRBJ2-3; D uncertain. This CDR3 contains 14 residues. The V gene's germline CDR1 is MNHEY and CDR2 SVGEGT. Trimming pared 5 bases from V and 2 bases from J, leaving 11 bases between. The CDR3 DNA is TGTGCCAGCAGTCCACAGTTCTACACAGATACGCAGTATTTT. It is translated as CASSPQFYTDTQYF.

The V call is TRBV7-8, the J call TRBJ1-5, with 8 bases aligning to TRBD1. CDR1 and CDR2 from the germline V gene are SGHVS and FQNEAQ. Losses at the gene ends were 1 base for V and 3 bases for J; bases not matched to a gene: 2. The CDR3 has 15 residues. CDR3: CASSLVTGDNQPQHF. The CDR3 DNA reads as TGTGCCAGCAGCTTAGTGACAGGGGACAATCAGCCCCAGCATTTT.

V and J are TRBV5-4 and TRBJ1-1; the D is unclear. Germline CDR1 and CDR2: SGHNT and YYREEE (reference sequence). V was shortened by 0 bases and J by 3 bases, with 6 bases between the two germline ends. The CDR3 has 13 residues. In DNA, the CDR3 is TGTGCCAGCAGCTTGGGGTCCGACACTGAAGCTTTCTTT. This codes for CASSLGSDTEAFF.

V and J are TRBV10-3 and TRBJ2-1; 7 bases are a match to TRBD2. The junction had 9 bases not matched to a gene; V was cut back by 0 bases and J by 7 bases. There are 16 residues in the CDR3. The germline CDR1 and CDR2 sequences are ENHRY and SYGVKD. The CDR3 sequence: CAISESSGGRRNEQFF. CDR3 nucleotides: TGTGCCATCAGTGAGTCCTCGGGGGGTCGGAGGAATGAGCAGTTCTTC.

The chain employs TRBV7-2 and TRBJ2-1; 13 bases fit TRBD2. The V and J ends lost 5 bases and 3 bases, in that order; junction bases with no gene match: 10. This CDR3 has 18 amino acids. CDR1 and CDR2 (germline): SGHTA, FQGNSA. CDR3 loop: CASSPLLAGGPIYNEQFF. The CDR3 DNA follows: TGTGCCAGCAGCCCCCTACTAGCGGGAGGGCCCATCTACAATGAGCAGTTCTTC.

The V and J genes are TRBV4-1 and TRBJ2-2; the match to TRBD2 covers 9 bases. V gave up 5 bases and J gave up 2 bases; unmatched junction bases: 12. Germline V gene lookup returns CDR1 MGHRA and CDR2 YSYEKL. This CDR3 comprises 18 residues. The CDR3: CASSNGVAGALNTGELFF. In DNA form, the CDR3 reads TGCGCCAGCAGCAACGGGGTAGCGGGGGCCTTAAACACCGGGGAGCTGTTTTTT.

Only a few counts were recorded for this clone. This rearrangement joins TRBV20-1 to TRBJ2-5, with D hard to call. The CDR3 is made up of 10 amino acids. Germline CDR1 DFQATT, CDR2 SNEGSKA (reference sequence). V was cut by 6 bases and J by 2 bases, with 4 bases left in between. This chain's CDR3 is CSARQETQYF. CDR3 coding DNA: TGCAGTGCGCGACAAGAGACCCAGTACTTC.

This clone was seen a handful of times. This chain joins TRBV5-6 and TRBJ1-1, with D maybe TRBD1 (6 bases). Trimming stripped 1 base from V and 0 bases from J, with 19 bases between. Germline assignment: CDR1 SGHDT and CDR2 YYEEEE. The length of the CDR3 is 18 residues. CDR3 sequence (DNA): TGTGCCAGCAGCTTGTCCCAGGGGTCTATTTTAATGAACACTGAAGCTTTCTTT. Translated: CASSLSQGSILMNTEAFF.

The rearrangement links TRBV19 to TRBJ1-5; 7 positions agree with TRBD1. In germline, CDR1 is LNHDA, CDR2 SQIVND (reference sequence). Trimming at V came to 4 bases and at J to 4 bases, leaving 7 bases not matched to a gene. The length of the CDR3 is 15 residues. The CDR3: CASSTLPGQNQPQHF. The CDR3 DNA follows: TGTGCCAGTAGTACTCTGCCGGGACAGAATCAGCCCCAGCATTTT.

V usage is TRBV2 and J usage is TRBJ2-1; TRBD1 aligns across 7 bases. Germline assignment: CDR1 SNHLY and CDR2 FYNNEI. V shed 6 bases, J shed 4 bases, and the junction held 12 bases outside the gene matches. This CDR3 comprises 16 residues. As DNA, the CDR3 is TGTGCCAGCAGACGTACCGGGACAGCCGCTTACAATGAGCAGTTCTTC. Amino acids: CASRRTGTAAYNEQFF.

V gene TRBV11-2 combines with J gene TRBJ2-5; a possible D gene is TRBD2 (6 bases). CDR1 is SGHAT, CDR2 FQNNGV, per germline. Trimming left V 6 bases short and J 4 bases short, with 18 bases between. The CDR3 is made up of 15 amino acids. The CDR3 nucleotides are TGTGCCAGCAGAGCCCCCGGGACTGCGATAGAGACCCAGTACTTC. The encoded protein is CASRAPGTAIETQYF. Full variable domain (outside the CDR3, taken from reference TRBV11-2 and TRBJ2-5): EAGVAQSPRYKIIEKRQSVAFWCNPISGHATLYWYQQILGQGPKLLIQFQNNGVVDDSQLPKDRFSAERLKGVDSTLKIQPAKLEDSAVYLCASRAPGTAIETQYFGPGTRLLVL.

The chain has TRBV5-1 and TRBJ2-6; D is unclear. Germline V gene sequence: CDR1 SGHRS, CDR2 YFSETQ. The CDR3 is 16 residues long. Trimming took 4 bases from V and 0 from J, leaving 11 bases between them. The CDR3 nucleotides are TGCGCCAGCAGCACCGAACAGAACTCTGGGGCCAACGTCCTGACTTTC. Translated: CASSTEQNSGANVLTF.

The rearrangement joins TRBV19 to TRBJ2-5; 7 nucleotides agree with TRBD1. CDR3 length equals 16 residues. Germline CDR1 and CDR2: LNHDA and SQIVND (reference sequence). With 5 bases clipped from V and 1 base from J, the junction kept 10 bases outside the gene matches. The CDR3 region has the DNA TGTGCCAGTAGTGTTGGGACAGCTGGGCCCCAAGAGACCCAGTACTTC. Residues: CASSVGTAGPQETQYF.